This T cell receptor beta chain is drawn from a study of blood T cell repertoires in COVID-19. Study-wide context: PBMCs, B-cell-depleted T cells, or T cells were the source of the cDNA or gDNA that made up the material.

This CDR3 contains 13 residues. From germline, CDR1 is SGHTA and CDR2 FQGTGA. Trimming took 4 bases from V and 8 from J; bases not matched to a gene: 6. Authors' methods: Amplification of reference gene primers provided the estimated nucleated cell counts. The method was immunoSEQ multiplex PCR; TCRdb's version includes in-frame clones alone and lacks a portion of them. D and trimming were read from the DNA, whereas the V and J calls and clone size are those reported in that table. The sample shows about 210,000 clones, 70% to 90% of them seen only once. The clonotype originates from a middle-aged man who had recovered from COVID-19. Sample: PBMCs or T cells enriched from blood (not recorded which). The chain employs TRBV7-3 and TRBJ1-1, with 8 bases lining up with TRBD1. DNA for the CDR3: TGTGCCAGCAGCTCCGACAGGGGAGTCGAAGCTTTCTTT. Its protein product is CASSSDRGVEAFF.